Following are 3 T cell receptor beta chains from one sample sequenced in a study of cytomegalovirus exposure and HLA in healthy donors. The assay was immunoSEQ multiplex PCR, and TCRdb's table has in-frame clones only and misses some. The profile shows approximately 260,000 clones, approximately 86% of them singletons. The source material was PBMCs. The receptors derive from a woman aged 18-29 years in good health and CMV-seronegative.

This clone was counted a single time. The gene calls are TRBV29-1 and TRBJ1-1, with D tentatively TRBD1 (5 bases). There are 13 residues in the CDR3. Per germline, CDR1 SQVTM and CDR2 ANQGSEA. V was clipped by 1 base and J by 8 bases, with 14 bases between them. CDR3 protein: CSVEGSQALEAFF. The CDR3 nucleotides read TGCAGCGTTGAAGGTTCACAGGCTCTCGAAGCTTTCTTT.

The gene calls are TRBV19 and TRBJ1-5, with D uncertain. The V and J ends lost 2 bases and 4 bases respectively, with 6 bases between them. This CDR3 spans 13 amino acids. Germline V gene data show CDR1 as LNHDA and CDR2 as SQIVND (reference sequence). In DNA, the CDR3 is TGTGCCAGTAGTATACGTCTTAATCAGCCCCAGCATTTT. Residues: CASSIRLNQPQHF.

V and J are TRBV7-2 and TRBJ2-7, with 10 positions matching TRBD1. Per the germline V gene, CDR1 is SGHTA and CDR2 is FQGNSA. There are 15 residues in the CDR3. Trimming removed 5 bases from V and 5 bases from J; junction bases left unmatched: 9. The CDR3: CASSLNRDRGDEQYF. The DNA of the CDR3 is TGTGCCAGCAGCCTAAACCGGGACAGGGGAGACGAGCAGTACTTC.